This TCR beta chain was identified during a study of cytomegalovirus exposure and HLA in healthy donors (dated by TCRdb to the late 2010s). As for the study more broadly: In an earlier analysis of under 600 of the donors, about 270 Gb of sequence data and 90 million to 120 million unique TCR beta sequences from roughly 200 million T cells were reported. Roughly 310 gigabases of sequencing data and 78 million or so unique TCR sequences were included in an early release covering over 600 HLA-typed donors. Among the roughly 370 genotyped donors, around 81% belonged to the genetic ancestry cluster associated with self-reported Caucasian donors. The aim of the study was to test whether cataloging public T cell receptors could identify signatures of past pathogen exposure. The study profiled the T cell repertoires of about 720 subjects by immunosequencing and related them to cytomegalovirus serostatus. A separate validation cohort of about 110 different subjects was used in addition to the approximately 700-subject first cohort. High-throughput TCR immunosequencing, statistical association of individual TCRs with disease status, and machine learning were combined to predict cytomegalovirus infection status. To study patterns of TCR occurrence, a later analysis re-analyzed previously published TCR beta repertoires from several hundred donors and added high-resolution HLA genotyping. The later analysis used no new phenotypic data to find candidate immune exposures, relying instead on TCR beta sequences and their occurrence across donors. An earlier analysis of 587 of the donors used high-throughput TCR beta sequencing to judge whether each TCR beta V gene segment behaved as functional or pseudogenic. Alongside the repertoire data, information on donor age, sex, ethnicity and CMV serostatus was compiled. A later genetic analysis took genome-wide SNP genotypes for about three fifths of the roughly 700 donors and used that subset as a discovery cohort. Every discovery cohort repertoire had been produced on one sequencing platform. Class I and class II HLA loci were covered by the typing at four-digit resolution. The number of donors typed differed by locus, with roughly 620-640 for A, B, C, DRB1 and DQB1, roughly 520 for DQA1, 606 for DPA1, and under 490 for DPB1. A handful of DR-DQ haplotypes were handled as single units for association and clustering because linkage in the cohort was strong. Among roughly 400 genotyped donors of the cohort, an average of around 240,000 unique TCR beta nucleotide sequences was sequenced per donor, of which approximately 18% were non-productive. What the work shows at the level of the full study, not this receptor alone: According to a later analysis, parvovirus B19, influenza, CMV and Epstein-Barr virus appeared linked to several top co-occurrence clusters. Sequencing depth was assumed to be roughly uniform across donors in the presence/absence analyses, though that assumption may not hold. A later analysis found that HLA-associated TCR beta chains were more clonally expanded and had lower generation probabilities than equally common non-associated chains. This cohort had only TCR beta chains sequenced, and the lack of alpha or paired-chain data limited which features could be detected. A further reported finding was that TCR beta sequences accurately predicted the HLA-A and HLA-B alleles for most subjects in the first cohort. Because HLA typing was unavailable for some donors at each locus, only the typed subset was used in association tests. Most TCR sequences were observed very rarely across donors, whereas some public TCRs were present in many individuals. It was suggested by the authors that the approach could potentially be generalized to other disease states and immunological phenotypes. An earlier analysis of several hundred of the donors showed that most TCR beta V segments appeared in productive rearrangements either about 90% or about 30% of the time, which broadly matched IMGT annotations. A few of the identified cytomegalovirus-associated TCR beta chains were confirmed in vitro to be specific for cytomegalovirus antigens. At a false discovery rate of 0.05, a later analysis linked around 17,000 TCR beta sequences to specific HLA alleles. In a later analysis, TCR association rates were found to vary across HLA loci, with the most associated TCRs seen for DRB1 alleles and the fewest for HLA-C alleles. The earlier analysis of 450 to 700 of the donors excluded around 17 rarely observed V segments, including chromosome 9 orphons, because counts were too low. Correlated functional status among segregating V segments might reflect linkage disequilibrium, but an unknown experimental factor could not be ruled out. Some IMGT-functional V segments, including TRBV6-2 and TRBV6-3, could not be told apart with the 87-base-pair reads, so those segments were excluded. The study gave a list of 150 to 200 TCR beta chains associated with cytomegalovirus. When HLA alleles, especially DR and DQ, strongly co-occurred, TCR associations were difficult to assign to individual alleles. CMV serostatus was the only immune exposure information available for the cohort. A later genetic analysis associated a missense DCLRE1C variant with V-gene and J-gene trimming of TCR beta chains, and an independent cohort replicated the association. A later analysis found that most CMV-associated TCR beta chains appeared HLA-restricted, with HLA associations seemingly driven largely by CMV exposure. The classifier was reported to diagnose cytomegalovirus status with high specificity and sensitivity in both the original and validation cohorts. According to a later genetic analysis, donors in an Asian-associated ancestry cluster had fewer N-insertions in productive TCRs than the approximately 710-donor mean. A cluster of highly shared sequence variants was judged likely to be a technical artifact of the sequencing pipeline.

Library construction relied on the immunoSEQ multiplex PCR assay. A mixture of 60 forward primers for TCR Vbeta segments and 13 reverse primers for TCR Jbeta segments was used in the multiplex PCR. Amplification of the CDR3 region of rearranged TCR beta genes was performed with a multiplex PCR assay on genomic DNA. On the Illumina HiSeq System, the amplified TCR beta libraries were sequenced as 87-base-pair reads. The paper's data handling went like this. A later analysis counted about 82 million unique TCR beta chains across the 700 or so repertoires, and 9.5 million to 11 million of these chains were shared by at least two donors. To remove PCR and sequencing errors, raw reads were error-corrected and collapsed into unique sequences using a nearest-neighbor algorithm that merged closely related sequences. Alignment of CDR3 sequences to IMGT reference sequences was used to assign V, D and J gene segments. For a sequence to be retained, a match of at least six nucleotides to both a V gene segment and a J gene segment was required. A rearrangement was called productive if the CDR3 had no stop codons and remained in frame with V and J, and every other rearrangement was called non-productive. CDR3 was defined according to IMGT convention as the region running from the second conserved V-encoded cysteine to the conserved J-encoded phenylalanine. The earlier analysis of approximately 590 of the donors excluded any sequence lacking an unambiguous match to a single V gene segment. In an earlier analysis of around 590 of the donors, a V segment was called functional when productive rearrangements were above 56.7%, and segregating when the standard deviation between donors exceeded 5%. A statistical classification framework was built to diagnose cytomegalovirus status from the catalog of TCR beta chain sequences. In a later analysis, V and J genes were assigned by comparing TCR nucleotide sequences against IMGT/GENE-DB human TR gene sequences. The TCRdist pipeline was used in a later analysis to assign CDR3 sequences and most-parsimonious VDJ recombination scenarios. In a later analysis, each TCR beta chain was defined by its CDR3 amino acid sequence together with its V-gene family, and reads lacking a unique V-gene family were excluded. As a way to deal with suspected cross-contamination and a sequencing artifact, a later analysis dropped more than 500 nucleotide sequences that were highly shared and had low generation probability. In a later analysis, a clonal expansion index for each public chain was calculated from normalized within-repertoire ranks of inferred template counts. In a later analysis, generation probabilities were computed using a VDJ recombination model fitted to out-of-frame rearrangements, and the results were checked against IGoR. In a later analysis, TCR-TCR, TCR-HLA and TCR-CMV co-occurrence was scored with hypergeometric tests, and a repertoire-size bias correction was applied to TCR pairs. To estimate false discovery rates, a later analysis permuted the HLA or CMV assignments 20 times. In a later analysis, co-occurring TCRs were grouped with DBSCAN, and TCRdist sequence similarity was added when clustering was performed within HLA-allele-positive subsets. For co-occurrence clustering, repertoires with fewer than 30,000 or more than 120,000 public chains were excluded, along with about five repertoires with anomalous nucleotide sharing. Sourced from immuneACCESS, this table was stored by TCRdb with only in-frame sequences that have V and J called. A share of the clones is absent; for the studies checked, an unresolved V gene accounts for under half, and the remainder has no known explanation. That table is the source of V, J and clone size, and D and trimming were worked out from the DNA. The sample records around 40,000 clones, approximately 74% of which are singletons. The ten top clones hold under 8% of the sample.

Comment on this clone: This receptor's antigen is unknown. No much larger clone exists at a distance of one base, and base qualities are not known.

The cohort consisted of hundreds of healthy bone marrow donors. At the time of sampling, every cohort member was nominally healthy, though immune exposures that went unrecorded were likely present. The donor was CMV seronegative and was included in the group of 352 seronegative cohort members. A peripheral blood sample was collected from each donor, and TCR beta sequencing was performed on peripheral blood mononuclear cells. Genomic DNA was extracted from the blood cell samples with the Qiagen DNeasy Blood Extraction Kit. The junction shows trimming of 4 bases on V and 5 bases on J, and the gene matches do not reach 4 bases of it. The CDR3, cysteine through phenylalanine, is 14 amino acids long. Just CDR3 DNA is preserved here, 42 bases in frame from base 1. Based on the germline V gene, the CDR1 and CDR2 sequences are SGHAT and FQNNGV.

This sequence originates from a man in his thirties or forties in good health and CMV-seronegative. Sample: PBMCs. The V and J segments used are TRBV11-2 and TRBJ2-7; 11 nucleotides in the junction match TRBD1. The base sequence is TGTGCCAGCAGCTCGGACAGGGGGCCCGACGAGCAGTACTTC. This sequence encodes CASSSDRGPDEQYF.